A single T cell receptor beta chain is shown here with its context. What it recognizes is unknown. This record comes from a study of shared clonotypes between healthy human individuals. For the study at large: CD8 memory received one plate per donor, CD8 naive two, CD4 memory three and CD4 naive three.

In the original analysis: ImmunoSEQ supplied junction-only sequences lacking quality scores, so filtering was different. TCRdb's table, derived via immunoSEQ multiplex PCR, lists solely in-frame clones and lacks some. That table furnishes V, J and clone size, whereas the DNA furnished D and trimming. The profile shows 700,000 to 950,000 clones, approximately 96% of them singletons. The naive CD8 subset, CD45RO-negative cells positively selected for CCR7, excluded terminally differentiated effector memory CD45RA+ cells. Healthy HIV-negative adults without recent acute infections or vaccinations served as donors. Between the trimmed V and J ends, which lost 4 bases and 4 bases, there was a span of 7 bases. Germline V lookup: CDR1 MNHNS, CDR2 SASEGT. The CDR3 covers 12 residues. Study findings and constraints: Memory subsets generally showed lower estimated richness than naive subsets.

The TCR was taken from a man aged 30 to 39 in good health. The sequencing sample was made of naive CD8+ T cells sorted from blood. The chain combines TRBV6-1 with TRBJ2-5, with unresolved D. The CDR3 region is CASSGQTETQYF. The CDR3 DNA is TGTGCCAGCAGTGGGCAGACAGAGACCCAGTACTTC.